This entry lists 13 T cell receptor beta chains sequenced from one sample in a study of cytomegalovirus exposure and HLA in healthy donors. PCR was performed using 60 Vbeta and 13 Jbeta primers. Sequenced by immunoSEQ multiplex PCR; TCRdb stores in-frame clones only, minus some. Altogether about 100,000 clones are present, about 76% being singletons, with the ten largest covering around 7%. The sample taken for sequencing was PBMCs. The source of these receptors is a man in his forties in good health and CMV-seropositive.

The chain is built from TRBV27 and TRBJ1-3; D possibly corresponds to TRBD1 (6 bases). Germline V lookup: CDR1 MNHEY, CDR2 SMNVEV (reference sequence). Between the trimmed V and J ends, which lost 4 bases and 9 bases, there was a span of 25 bases. The CDR3 consists of 17 residues. In DNA, the CDR3 is TGTGCCAGCAGTTCCCTCAGGGGCTTCCCCGAAGCTGGCACCATATATTTT. Amino acids: CASSSLRGFPEAGTIYF.

The J gene is TRBJ2-1, the V gene TRBV21-1; the D call in the table, TRBD2, was not verified against the DNA. TRBV21-1 is a pseudogene locus. The CDR3 covers 18 residues. As DNA, the CDR3 is TGTGCCAGCAGCAAAGATACTAGCGGGAGAGTGTCCTACAATGAGCAGTTCTTC. Its protein is CASSKDTSGRVSYNEQFF.

DNA of the CDR3: TGTGCCAGCAGCTTAGCGCGAGCAGGGCACGAGCAGTACTTC. Encoded protein: CASSLARAGHEQYF. The chain has TRBV7-6 and TRBJ2-7; weak D call: TRBD1 (5 bases). This CDR3 contains 14 residues. Deletions cut 0 bases from V and 5 bases from J, with 11 bases between. Germline CDR1 is SGHVS and CDR2 is FNYEAQ.

The chain recombines TRBV18 with TRBJ2-7, with 10 bases aligning to TRBD1. V lost 0 bases and J lost 2; bases outside the gene matches: 1. Germline values: CDR1 KGHSH, CDR2 LQKENI. The CDR3 loop spans 15 amino acids. The CDR3 spells CASSPPGTGAYEQYF. The CDR3 DNA sequence: TGTGCCAGCTCACCACCGGGGACAGGGGCCTACGAGCAGTACTTC.

The chain uses TRBV9 and TRBJ2-3; 10 positions match TRBD2. The germline V gene has CDR1 SGDLS and CDR2 YYNGEE. The junction had 1 base not matched to a gene; V was cut back by 0 bases and J by 6 bases. This CDR3 comprises 14 residues. The CDR3, as DNA: TGTGCCAGCAGCGTAGGTAGCGGGAGGGATACGCAGTATTTT. Its translation: CASSVGSGRDTQYF.

V gene TRBV28 combines with J gene TRBJ1-2; 8 bases map to TRBD1. This CDR3 has 12 amino acids. After removal of 11 bases from V and 4 bases from J, the junction contained 6 bases not matched to a gene. Germline lookup yields CDR1 MDHEN and CDR2 SYDVKM. The CDR3 protein is CALGQGSYGYTF. In DNA form, the CDR3 reads TGTGCCCTCGGACAGGGAAGCTATGGCTACACCTTC.

This chain joins TRBV9 and TRBJ2-2, with 8 nucleotides matching TRBD2. CDR3 length: 15 amino acids. The V and J ends lost 3 bases and 6 bases, in that order; junction bases with no gene match: 7. The germline V gene encodes CDR1 SGDLS and CDR2 YYNGEE. The CDR3 region is CASSGVAGIAGELFF. CDR3 nucleotides: TGTGCCAGCAGCGGGGTAGCGGGAATCGCCGGGGAGCTGTTTTTT.

This rearrangement joins TRBV11-2 to TRBJ2-3, with TRBD2 matching 13 bases. V shed 5 bases, J shed 4 bases, and the junction held 9 bases outside the gene matches. Germline V lookup: CDR1 SGHAT, CDR2 FQNNGV. The CDR3 has 17 residues. CDR3 residues: CASSPLLAGGPADTQYF. Written as DNA, the CDR3 is TGTGCCAGCAGCCCCCTACTAGCGGGGGGGCCCGCAGATACGCAGTATTTT.

This chain connects TRBV18 to TRBJ2-2; D perhaps matches TRBD1 (6 bases). This CDR3 contains 14 residues. The V gene's germline CDR1 is KGHSH and CDR2 LQKENI. The V end lost 6 bases, the J end lost 4 bases, and 12 bases lay between the germline ends. The CDR3 here is CASSFRDITGELFF. As DNA, the CDR3 is TGTGCCAGCTCGTTCCGGGACATCACCGGGGAGCTGTTTTTT.

The sample holds a few counts of this clone. The chain uses TRBV19 and TRBJ2-2; 9 bases agree with TRBD2. J lost 7 bases, V lost 3 bases, and 12 bases had no gene match. CDR1 and CDR2 from the germline V gene are LNHDA and SQIVND (reference sequence). CDR3 length: 17 residues. CDR3 in amino acids: CASSIFRGSGSDGELFF. In DNA, the CDR3 is TGTGCCAGTAGTATTTTTCGTGGTAGCGGGAGCGACGGGGAGCTGTTTTTT.

In DNA, the CDR3 is TGCAGCGTTCAAATAGCGGGAGCGAACACCGGGGAGCTGTTTTTT. Its protein is CSVQIAGANTGELFF. V and J are TRBV29-1 and TRBJ2-2, with 9 nucleotides matching TRBD2. The length of the CDR3 is 15 residues. Germline V gene data show CDR1 as SQVTM and CDR2 as ANQGSEA. The ends lost 5 bases at V and 0 bases at J; junction bases unmatched: 4.

The chain carries TRBV7-6 and TRBJ2-1; D gene ambiguous. Germline V gene lookup returns CDR1 SGHVS and CDR2 FNYEAQ. CDR3 length equals 13 residues. V lost 1 base and J 5 bases, leaving 6 bases between the germline ends. The CDR3 reads CASSLGSDNEQFF. In DNA form, the CDR3 reads TGTGCCAGCAGCTTAGGTTCAGACAATGAGCAGTTCTTC.

The V call is TRBV7-6, the J call TRBJ2-7, with 7 bases matching TRBD1. Germline V CDR1 and CDR2: SGHVS, FNYEAQ. Trimming at V came to 4 bases and at J to 4 bases, leaving 4 bases not matched to a gene. The CDR3 contains 13 residues. Here the CDR3 reads CASSSRGMYEQYF. The CDR3 DNA reads as TGTGCCAGCAGCTCCAGGGGGATGTACGAGCAGTACTTC. The full variable domain, completed using reference TRBV7-6 and TRBJ2-7, is GAGVSQSPRYKVTKRGQDVALRCDPISGHVSLYWYRQALGQGPEFLTYFNYEAQQDKSGLPNDRFSAERPEGSISTLTIQRTEQRDSAMYRCASSSRGMYEQYFGPGTRLTVT.